One and the same sample provided the 21 T cell receptor beta chains below, sequenced in a study of blood T cell repertoires in COVID-19. Profiling relied on immunoSEQ multiplex PCR, and the TCRdb table lists in-frame clones only, not all of them. The sample lists approximately 500,000 clones, more than 75% occurring once. The sample was PBMCs or T cells enriched from blood (not recorded which). These receptor sequences come from a woman in her 40s who had recovered from COVID-19.

This sequence joins TRBV5-1 and TRBJ2-6; D remains unclear. The germline V and J ends were trimmed by 2 bases and 4 bases, with 7 bases remaining between them. CDR3 size: 14 residues. Germline V lookup: CDR1 SGHRS, CDR2 YFSETQ. The CDR3 DNA reads TGCGCCAGCAGCTTCCGGTCGGGGGCCAACGTCCTGACTTTC. Translated, it gives CASSFRSGANVLTF.

The rearrangement uses TRBV7-2 and TRBJ2-1; 12 positions match TRBD2. Per the germline V gene, CDR1 is SGHTA and CDR2 is FQGNSA. J was trimmed by 2 bases and V by 1 base; bases with no gene match: 3. The CDR3 spans 17 residues. The CDR3 region is CASSLGPSGRAYNEQFF. CDR3 DNA: TGTGCCAGCAGCTTAGGGCCTAGCGGGAGGGCCTACAATGAGCAGTTCTTC.

This rearrangement joins TRBV11-2 to TRBJ2-7; 7 nucleotides line up with TRBD1. Germline V gene sequence: CDR1 SGHAT, CDR2 FQNNGV. This CDR3 has 13 residues. The V and J ends lost 2 bases and 9 bases, in that order; junction bases with no gene match: 7. The CDR3 sequence: CASSLQQGIGQYF. The CDR3 DNA follows: TGTGCCAGCAGCTTACAACAGGGGATTGGGCAGTACTTC.

The rearrangement links TRBV5-1 to TRBJ1-1, with no clear D. Germline V gives CDR1 SGHRS, CDR2 YFSETQ. The CDR3 loop spans 13 amino acids. V was clipped by 0 bases and J by 11 bases, with 14 bases between them. CDR3 nucleotides: TGCGCCAGCAGCTTGGCACGGGAAGCAGTGGCTTTCTTT. Translated: CASSLAREAVAFF.

V and J are TRBV29-1 and TRBJ2-3, with a tentative D call TRBD2 (5 bases). Trimming took off 4 bases at V and 2 bases at J, with 10 bases between the two ends. The CDR3 length is 13 residues. Germline V gives CDR1 SQVTM, CDR2 ANQGSEA. CDR3 amino acids: CSVVPTTTDTQYF. For the CDR3, the DNA is TGCAGCGTTGTGCCGACTACCACAGATACGCAGTATTTT.

The chain recombines TRBV27 with TRBJ2-3; D gene unclear. V lost 5 bases to trimming and J lost 0 bases, with 15 bases between them. The CDR3 sequence is 16 residues long. CDR1 and CDR2 from the germline V gene are MNHEY and SMNVEV (reference sequence). This CDR3 reads CASSISVPPSTDTQYF. The CDR3 DNA follows: TGTGCCAGCAGTATCTCAGTGCCCCCAAGCACAGATACGCAGTATTTT.

The rearrangement links TRBV27 to TRBJ2-1; no definite D call. The V end lost 5 bases, the J end lost 4 bases, and 15 bases lay between the germline ends. The germline CDR1 and CDR2 sequences are MNHEY and SMNVEV (reference sequence). This CDR3 is 15 amino acids long. The CDR3 nucleotides read TGTGCCAGCAGTCCGGCATTGGCAGGTTACAATGAGCAGTTCTTC. It translates to CASSPALAGYNEQFF.

The rearrangement joins TRBV6-1 to TRBJ2-7; 11 nucleotides line up with TRBD2. This CDR3 region has 21 residues. Per the germline V gene, CDR1 is MNHNS and CDR2 is SASEGT. Unmatched junction bases numbered 18, after V lost 2 bases and J lost 0 bases. The CDR3 region has the DNA TGTGCCAGCAGTGAATATGCAGTCCCGGGACTAGCGGACCTAATCTCCTACGAGCAGTACTTC. It encodes CASSEYAVPGLADLISYEQYF.

The V and J genes are TRBV29-1 and TRBJ1-2, with TRBD1 identical over 7 bases. J lost 3 bases, V lost 4 bases, and 17 bases had no gene match. The germline CDR1 and CDR2 sequences are SQVTM and ANQGSEA. The CDR3 has 17 amino acids. The CDR3 reads CSVGGDSGPLPHYGYTF. CDR3 DNA sequence: TGCAGCGTTGGGGGGGACAGCGGCCCCTTACCTCACTATGGCTACACCTTC.

This chain joins TRBV7-2 and TRBJ2-7, with D perhaps matching TRBD2 (5 bases). The CDR3 spans 14 residues. Trimming cost V 0 bases and J 5 bases, with 11 bases left between them. Germline V gene sequence: CDR1 SGHTA, CDR2 FQGNSA. As DNA, the CDR3 is TGTGCCAGCAGCTTAGCGGGAACTAGGAACGAGCAGTACTTC. Translating it yields CASSLAGTRNEQYF.

V is TRBV4-3 and J is TRBJ2-3, with a possible D match to TRBD1 (5 bases). Deletions cut 3 bases from V and 4 bases from J, with 8 bases between. The length of the CDR3 is 13 residues. CDR1 and CDR2 from the germline V gene are LGHNA and YSLEER. The CDR3 sequence: CASSQGRADTQYF. The CDR3 region has the DNA TGCGCCAGCAGCCAGGGGCGCGCAGATACGCAGTATTTT.

V and J are TRBV7-2 and TRBJ2-7; 11 positions match TRBD2. This CDR3 spans 15 amino acids. Germline CDR1 is SGHTA and CDR2 is FQGNSA. Unmatched junction bases numbered 5, after V lost 4 bases and J lost 3 bases. CDR3 amino acids: CASSSGTSGNYEQYF. The CDR3 nucleotides are TGTGCCAGCAGCTCCGGGACTAGCGGAAACTACGAGCAGTACTTC.

The genes are TRBV18 and TRBJ2-5, with a weak D call TRBD2 (5 bases). Germline CDR1 and CDR2: KGHSH and LQKENI. V lost 5 bases and J lost 4, with 20 bases in between. The CDR3 contains 16 residues. CDR3 sequence: CASSSNSAHKVETQYF. CDR3 coding DNA: TGTGCCAGCTCAAGCAATAGCGCCCATAAGGTAGAGACCCAGTACTTC. Drawing the rest from reference TRBV18 and TRBJ2-5, the complete variable domain is NAGVMQNPRHLVRRRGQEARLRCSPMKGHSHVYWYRQLPEEGLKFMVYLQKENIIDESGMPKERFSAEFPKEGPSILRIQQVVRGDSAAYFCASSSNSAHKVETQYFGPGTRLLVL.

CDR3 bases: TGTGCCAGCAGTTACACTGGGGGCCCGGGCACTGAAGCTTTCTTT. Translating it yields CASSYTGGPGTEAFF. This chain uses TRBV6-5 with TRBJ1-1, with D perhaps matching TRBD1 (6 bases). There are 15 residues in the CDR3. Trimming pared 2 bases from V and 4 bases from J, leaving 14 bases between. Germline V gene data show CDR1 as MNHEY and CDR2 as SVGAGI.

The chain couples TRBV5-4 to TRBJ2-2; TRBD1 matches at 9 bases. Germline V lookup: CDR1 SGHNT, CDR2 YYREEE (reference sequence). This CDR3 comprises 15 residues. V trimming: 3 bases; J trimming: 6 bases; junction bases outside the gene matches: 6. CDR3 sequence reads: CASSWTGVDSGELFF. The CDR3 DNA is TGTGCCAGCAGCTGGACAGGGGTGGATTCCGGGGAGCTGTTTTTT.

This clone was recorded a few times. The V call is TRBV2, the J call TRBJ1-3; D may be TRBD1 (6 bases). The CDR3 has 15 residues. Germline V CDR1 and CDR2: SNHLY, FYNNEI. V lost 8 bases and J 0 bases, leaving 14 bases between the germline ends. CDR3 coding DNA: TGTGCCAGCGCGGGGGGGGGCATCTCTGGAAACACCATATATTTT. This codes for CASAGGGISGNTIYF.

This chain uses TRBV6-5 with TRBJ1-1, with no clear D. Trimming took 2 bases from V and 6 from J, leaving 16 bases between them. The CDR3 is made up of 15 amino acids. CDR1 and CDR2 (germline): MNHEY, SVGAGI. CDR3 in DNA: TGTGCCAGCAGTTACCAATCCCATTCTAACGCTGAAGCTTTCTTT. Its translation is CASSYQSHSNAEAFF.

The genes are TRBV27 and TRBJ1-2, with 10 nucleotides matching TRBD1. This CDR3 is 17 amino acids long. In germline, CDR1 is MNHEY, CDR2 SMNVEV (reference sequence). V gave up 5 bases and J gave up 8 bases; unmatched junction bases: 17. CDR3 nucleotide sequence: TGTGCCAGCAGTCACTGGACCGGGACAGGGGCAGCAGAAGGCTACACCTTC. It codes for CASSHWTGTGAAEGYTF.

V usage is TRBV25-1 and J usage is TRBJ2-1; D is unclear. Trimming took 5 bases from V and 6 from J, leaving 14 bases between them. CDR1 is MGHDK, CDR2 SYGVNS, per germline. The CDR3 contains 14 residues. CDR3 protein: CASSYSTSANEQFF. Here the CDR3 DNA reads TGTGCCAGCAGTTACTCGACGAGCGCCAATGAGCAGTTCTTC.

The chain couples TRBV5-4 to TRBJ1-1; D possibly corresponds to TRBD1 (6 bases). V lost 0 bases and J 5 bases, leaving 11 bases between the germline ends. The germline V gene has CDR1 SGHNT and CDR2 YYREEE (reference sequence). CDR3 length: 14 residues. The CDR3 coding sequence is TGTGCCAGCAGCTTGGTCAGGGGAGCAACTGAAGCTTTCTTT. Its translation is CASSLVRGATEAFF.

The chain recombines TRBV5-8 with TRBJ1-3; no clear D. Germline CDR1 reads SGHTS; CDR2 reads YDEGEE. V was cut by 0 bases and J by 0 bases, with 7 bases left in between. CDR3 size: 15 residues. CDR3 DNA sequence: TGTGCCAGCAGCTTGGTCAGAATCTCTGGAAACACCATATATTTT. Translating it yields CASSLVRISGNTIYF. The whole variable domain, remainder taken from reference TRBV5-8 and TRBJ1-3, is EAGVTQSPTHLIKTRGQQATLRCSPISGHTSVYWYQQALGLGLQFLLWYDEGEERNRGNFPPRFSGRQFPNYSSELNVNALELEDSALYLCASSLVRISGNTIYFGEGSWLTVV.